This TCR beta chain was recovered during a study of blood T cell repertoires in COVID-19. Per germline, CDR1 GTSNPN and CDR2 SVGIG (reference sequence). This CDR3 has 15 amino acids. Trimming removed 3 bases from V and 7 bases from J; junction bases left unmatched: 9. TCRdb's copy holds only in-frame clones and misses some; the assay was immunoSEQ multiplex PCR. The profile covers approximately 480,000 clones, with about 90% appearing a single time and about 0.75% taken by the ten largest. The chain carries TRBV30 and TRBJ1-4; 9 nucleotides match TRBD1. This receptor was taken from a woman under 30 who had recovered from COVID-19. Sequenced sample: PBMCs or T cells enriched from blood (not recorded which). The CDR3 DNA sequence: TGTGCCTGGAGCCTGGGAGGACAGGGGATTGAAAAACTGTTTTTT. Translation gives CAWSLGGQGIEKLFF. Based on the CDR3 plus reference TRBV30 and TRBJ1-4, the full variable domain is SQTIHQWPATLVQPVGSPLSLECTVEGTSNPNLYWYRQAAGRGLQLLFYSVGIGQISSEVPQNLSASRPQDRQFILSSKKLLLSDSGFYLCAWSLGGQGIEKLFFGSGTQLSVL.